This T cell receptor beta chain is drawn from a study of neurological immune-mediated disorders. Whole-study context: The 35 or so multiple sclerosis patients comprised roughly 31 that were relapsing-remitting and 3 that were secondary progressive.

This clonotype was found many times. Its antigen remains unidentified. The unsorted libraries were generated from a total of 2 million PBMCs, which had been stored in RNAlater at -80 C. The study's findings and limits: CDR3 amino acid sequences of expanded clones were not shared across subjects, a result suggesting private repertoires in all groups. No clinical or MRI feature was associated with the multiple sclerosis repertoire cluster.

The V and J ends lost 3 bases and 2 bases, in that order; junction bases with no gene match: 5. Germline loops: CDR1 SEHNR, CDR2 FQNEAQ (reference sequence). This CDR3 region has 17 residues. TCRdb called the 5' RACE reads again in MiXCR, with one record for every CDR3 protein. The sample has about 74,000 distinct CDR3 sequences; around 5% are singletons. This TCR was recovered from a man between 18 and 29 years old with multiple sclerosis. The material sequenced was PBMCs. This chain joins TRBV7-9 and TRBJ2-1; TRBD2 agrees at 12 bases. The CDR3 bases are TGTGCCAGCAGCTTCCCTAGCGGGAGGGCCGCCTACAATGAGCAGTTCTTC. Amino acid sequence: CASSFPSGRAAYNEQFF.